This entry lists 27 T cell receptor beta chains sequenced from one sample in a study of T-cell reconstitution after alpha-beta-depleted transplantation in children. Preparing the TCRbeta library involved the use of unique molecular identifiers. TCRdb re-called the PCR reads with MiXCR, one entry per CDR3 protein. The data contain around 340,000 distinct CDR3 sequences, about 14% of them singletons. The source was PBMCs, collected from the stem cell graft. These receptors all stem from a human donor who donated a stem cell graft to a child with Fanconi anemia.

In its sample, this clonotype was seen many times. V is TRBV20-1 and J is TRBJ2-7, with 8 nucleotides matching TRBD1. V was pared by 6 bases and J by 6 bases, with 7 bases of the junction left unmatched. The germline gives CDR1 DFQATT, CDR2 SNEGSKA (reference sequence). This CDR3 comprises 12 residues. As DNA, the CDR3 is TGCAGTGCGGTCAGGGGGCTAGGCGAGCAGTACGTC. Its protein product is CSAVRGLGEQYV.

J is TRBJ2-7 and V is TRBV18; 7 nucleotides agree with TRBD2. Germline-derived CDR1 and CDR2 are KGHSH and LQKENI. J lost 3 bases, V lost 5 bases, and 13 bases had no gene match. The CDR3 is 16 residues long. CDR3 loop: CASSSWGGDFYYEQYV. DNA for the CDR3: TGTGCCAGCTCAAGTTGGGGGGGGGACTTCTACTACGAGCAGTACGTC.

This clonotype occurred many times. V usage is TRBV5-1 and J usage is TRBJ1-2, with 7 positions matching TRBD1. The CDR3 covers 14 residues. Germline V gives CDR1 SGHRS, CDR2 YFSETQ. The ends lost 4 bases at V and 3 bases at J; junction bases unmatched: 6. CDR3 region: CASSLRGQDYGYTF. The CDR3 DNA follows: TGCGCCAGCAGCCTCCGTGGACAGGACTATGGCTACACCTTC.

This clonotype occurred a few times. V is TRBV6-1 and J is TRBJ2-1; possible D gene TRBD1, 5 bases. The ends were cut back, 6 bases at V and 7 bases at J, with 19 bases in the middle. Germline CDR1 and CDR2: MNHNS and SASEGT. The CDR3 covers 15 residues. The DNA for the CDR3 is TGTGCCAGCAGCGCCAGGGCTGGGGTAGTTAATGAGCAGTTCTTC. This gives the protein CASSARAGVVNEQFF.

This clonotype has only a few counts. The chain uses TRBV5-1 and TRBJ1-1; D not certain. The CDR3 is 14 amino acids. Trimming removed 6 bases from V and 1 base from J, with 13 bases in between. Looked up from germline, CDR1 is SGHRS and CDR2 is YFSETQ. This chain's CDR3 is CASTPSDGNTEAFF. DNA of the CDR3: TGCGCCAGCACCCCCTCGGACGGGAACACTGAAGCTTTCTTT. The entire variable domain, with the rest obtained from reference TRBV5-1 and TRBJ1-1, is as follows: KAGVTQTPRYLIKTRGQQVTLSCSPISGHRSVSWYQQTPGQGLQFLFEYFSETQRNKGNFPGRFSGRQFSNSRSEMNVSTLELGDSALYLCASTPSDGNTEAFFGQGTRLTVV.

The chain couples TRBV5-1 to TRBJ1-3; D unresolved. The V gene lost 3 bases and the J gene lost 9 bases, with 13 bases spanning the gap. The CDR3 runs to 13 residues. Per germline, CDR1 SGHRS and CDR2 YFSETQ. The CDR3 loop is CASSSSGVGTIYF. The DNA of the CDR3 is TGCGCCAGCAGCTCTAGCGGAGTCGGCACCATATATTTT.

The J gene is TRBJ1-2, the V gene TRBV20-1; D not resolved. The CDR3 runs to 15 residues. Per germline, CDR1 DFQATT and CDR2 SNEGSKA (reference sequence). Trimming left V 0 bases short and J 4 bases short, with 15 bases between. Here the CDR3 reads CSARDRVGIAYGYTF. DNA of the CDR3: TGCAGTGCTAGAGATCGTGTGGGTATAGCCTATGGCTACACCTTC.

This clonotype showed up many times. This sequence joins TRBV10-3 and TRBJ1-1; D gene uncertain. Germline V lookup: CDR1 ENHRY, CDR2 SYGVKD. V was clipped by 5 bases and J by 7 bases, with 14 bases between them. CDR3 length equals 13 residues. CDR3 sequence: CAISPGITGEAFF. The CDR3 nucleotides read TGTGCCATCAGTCCCGGAATAACGGGTGAAGCTTTCTTT.

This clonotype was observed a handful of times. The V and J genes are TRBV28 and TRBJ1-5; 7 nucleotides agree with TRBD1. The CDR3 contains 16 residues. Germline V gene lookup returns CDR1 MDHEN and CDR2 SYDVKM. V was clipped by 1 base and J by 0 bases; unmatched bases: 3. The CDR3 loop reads CASSLSQGDSNQPQHF. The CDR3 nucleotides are TGTGCCAGCAGTTTATCTCAGGGGGATAGCAATCAGCCCCAGCATTTT.

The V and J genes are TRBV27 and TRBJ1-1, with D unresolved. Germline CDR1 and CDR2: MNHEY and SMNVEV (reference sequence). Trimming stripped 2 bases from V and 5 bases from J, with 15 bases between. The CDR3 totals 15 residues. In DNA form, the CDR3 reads TGTGCCAGCAGTTTAAGGACCGACGTCCCTACTGAAGCTTTCTTT. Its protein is CASSLRTDVPTEAFF.

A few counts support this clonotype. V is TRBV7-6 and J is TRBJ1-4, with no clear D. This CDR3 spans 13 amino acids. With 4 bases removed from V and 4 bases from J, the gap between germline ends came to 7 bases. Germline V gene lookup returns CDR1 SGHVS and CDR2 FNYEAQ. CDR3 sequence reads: CASSSGHNEKLFF. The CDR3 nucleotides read TGTGCCAGCAGCTCCGGGCATAATGAAAAACTGTTTTTT. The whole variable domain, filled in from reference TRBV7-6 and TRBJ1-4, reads GAGVSQSPRYKVTKRGQDVALRCDPISGHVSLYWYRQALGQGPEFLTYFNYEAQQDKSGLPNDRFSAERPEGSISTLTIQRTEQRDSAMYRCASSSGHNEKLFFGSGTQLSVL.

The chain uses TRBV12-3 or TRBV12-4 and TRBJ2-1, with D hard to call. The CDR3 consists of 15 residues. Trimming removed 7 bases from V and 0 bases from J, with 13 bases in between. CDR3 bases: TGTGCCAGCACCCAGCAGTTGGCCTCCTACAATGAGCAGTTCTTC. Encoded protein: CASTQQLASYNEQFF.

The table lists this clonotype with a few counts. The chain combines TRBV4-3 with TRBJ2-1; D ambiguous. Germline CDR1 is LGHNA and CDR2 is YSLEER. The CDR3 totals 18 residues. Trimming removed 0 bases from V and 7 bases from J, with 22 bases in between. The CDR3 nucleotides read TGCGCCAGCAGCCAAGAACCAGCTAGGGCCGGCGTGCCAAATGAGCAGTTCTTC. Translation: CASSQEPARAGVPNEQFF.

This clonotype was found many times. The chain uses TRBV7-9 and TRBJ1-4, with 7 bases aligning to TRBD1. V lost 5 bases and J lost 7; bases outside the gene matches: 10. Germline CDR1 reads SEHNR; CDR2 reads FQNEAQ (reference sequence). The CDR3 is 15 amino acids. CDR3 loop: CASSTTGEAAEKLFF. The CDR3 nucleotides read TGTGCCAGCAGCACTACAGGGGAGGCCGCTGAAAAACTGTTTTTT.

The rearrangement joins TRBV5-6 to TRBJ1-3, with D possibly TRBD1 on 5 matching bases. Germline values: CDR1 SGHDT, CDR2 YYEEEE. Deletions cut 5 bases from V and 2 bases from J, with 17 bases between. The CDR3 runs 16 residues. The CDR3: CASSFRNPRAGNTIYF. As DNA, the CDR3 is TGTGCCAGCAGTTTTCGTAATCCCAGGGCTGGAAACACCATATATTTT. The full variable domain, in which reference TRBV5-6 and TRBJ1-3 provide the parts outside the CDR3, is DAGVTQSPTHLIKTRGQQVTLRCSPKSGHDTVSWYQQALGQGPQFIFQYYEEEERQRGNFPDRFSGHQFPNYSSELNVNALLLGDSALYLCASSFRNPRAGNTIYFGEGSWLTVV.

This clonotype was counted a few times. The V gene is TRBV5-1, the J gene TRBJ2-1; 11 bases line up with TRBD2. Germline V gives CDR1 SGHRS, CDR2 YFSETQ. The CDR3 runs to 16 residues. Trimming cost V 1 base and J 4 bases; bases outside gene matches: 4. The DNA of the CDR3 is TGCGCCAGCAGCTTGTCACTAGCGGGGGCTTACAATGAGCAGTTCTTC. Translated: CASSLSLAGAYNEQFF. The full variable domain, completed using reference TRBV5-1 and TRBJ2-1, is KAGVTQTPRYLIKTRGQQVTLSCSPISGHRSVSWYQQTPGQGLQFLFEYFSETQRNKGNFPGRFSGRQFSNSRSEMNVSTLELGDSALYLCASSLSLAGAYNEQFFGPGTRLTVL.

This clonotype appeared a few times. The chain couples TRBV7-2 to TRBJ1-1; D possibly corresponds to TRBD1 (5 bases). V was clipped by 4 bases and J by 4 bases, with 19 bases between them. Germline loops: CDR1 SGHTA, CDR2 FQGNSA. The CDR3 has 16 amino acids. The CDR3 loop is CASSSAGTPWTTEAFF. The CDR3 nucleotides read TGTGCCAGCAGCTCGGCCGGGACCCCTTGGACCACTGAAGCTTTCTTT.

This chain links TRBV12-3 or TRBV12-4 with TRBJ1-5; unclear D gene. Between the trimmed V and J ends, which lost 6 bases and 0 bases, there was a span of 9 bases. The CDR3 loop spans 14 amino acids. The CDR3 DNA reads TGTGCCAGCAGAGTTGGCAGTAGCAATCAGCCCCAGCATTTT. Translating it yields CASRVGSSNQPQHF.

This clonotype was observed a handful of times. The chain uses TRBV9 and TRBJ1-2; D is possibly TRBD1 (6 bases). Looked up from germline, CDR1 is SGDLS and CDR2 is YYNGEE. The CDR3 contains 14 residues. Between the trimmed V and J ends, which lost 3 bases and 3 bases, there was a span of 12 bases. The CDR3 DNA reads TGTGCCAGCAGCGCGCAGGGGACGGACTATGGCTACACCTTC. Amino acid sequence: CASSAQGTDYGYTF.

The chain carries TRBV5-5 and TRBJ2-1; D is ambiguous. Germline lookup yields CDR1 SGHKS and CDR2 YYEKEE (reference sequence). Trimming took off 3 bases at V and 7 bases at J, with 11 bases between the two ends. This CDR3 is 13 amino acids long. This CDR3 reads CASSSWLQNEQFF. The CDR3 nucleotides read TGTGCCAGCAGCTCCTGGCTTCAGAATGAGCAGTTCTTC.

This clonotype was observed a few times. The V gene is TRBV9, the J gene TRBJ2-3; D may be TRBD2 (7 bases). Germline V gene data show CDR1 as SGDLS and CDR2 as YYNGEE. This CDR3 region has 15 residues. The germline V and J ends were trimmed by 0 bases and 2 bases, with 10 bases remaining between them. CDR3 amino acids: CASSVGGGFTDTQYF. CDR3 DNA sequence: TGTGCCAGCAGCGTAGGCGGGGGCTTCACAGATACGCAGTATTTT.

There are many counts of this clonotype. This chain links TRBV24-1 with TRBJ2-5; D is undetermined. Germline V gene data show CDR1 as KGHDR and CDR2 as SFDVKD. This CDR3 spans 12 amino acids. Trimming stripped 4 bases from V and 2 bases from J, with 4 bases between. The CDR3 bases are TGTGCCACCAGTGACAGTCAAGAGACCCAGTACTTC. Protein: CATSDSQETQYF.

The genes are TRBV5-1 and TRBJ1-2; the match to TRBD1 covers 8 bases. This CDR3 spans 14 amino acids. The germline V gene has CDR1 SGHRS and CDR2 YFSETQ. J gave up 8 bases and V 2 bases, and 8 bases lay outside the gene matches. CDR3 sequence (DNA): TGCGCCAGCAGCTTATCAGGGGGCCGGCACGGCTACACCTTC. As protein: CASSLSGGRHGYTF.

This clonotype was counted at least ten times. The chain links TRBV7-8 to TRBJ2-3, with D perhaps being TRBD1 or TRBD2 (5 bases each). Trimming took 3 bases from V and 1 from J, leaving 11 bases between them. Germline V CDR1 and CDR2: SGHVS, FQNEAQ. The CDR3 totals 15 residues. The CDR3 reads CASSLGQGGTDTQYF. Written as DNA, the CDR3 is TGTGCCAGCAGCTTGGGCCAGGGAGGCACAGATACGCAGTATTTT.

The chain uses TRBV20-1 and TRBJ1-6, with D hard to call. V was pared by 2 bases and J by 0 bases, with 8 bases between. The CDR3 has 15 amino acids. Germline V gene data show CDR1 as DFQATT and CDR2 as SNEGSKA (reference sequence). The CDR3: CSARQQVSYNSPLHF. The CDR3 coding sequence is TGCAGTGCTAGACAACAAGTCTCCTATAATTCACCCCTCCACTTT.

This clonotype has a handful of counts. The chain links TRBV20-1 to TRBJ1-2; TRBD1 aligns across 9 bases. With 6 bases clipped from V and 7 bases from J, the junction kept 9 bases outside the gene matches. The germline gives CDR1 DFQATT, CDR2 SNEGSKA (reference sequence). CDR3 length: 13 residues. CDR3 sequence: CSAPRDRDSGYTF. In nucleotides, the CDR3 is TGCAGTGCCCCCCGGGACAGGGATTCTGGCTACACCTTC.

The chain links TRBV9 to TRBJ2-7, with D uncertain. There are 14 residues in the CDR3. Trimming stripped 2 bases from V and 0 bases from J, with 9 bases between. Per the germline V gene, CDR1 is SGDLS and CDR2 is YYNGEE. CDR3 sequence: CASSVGSSSYEQYF. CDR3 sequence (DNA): TGTGCCAGCAGCGTTGGTTCAAGCTCCTACGAGCAGTACTTC. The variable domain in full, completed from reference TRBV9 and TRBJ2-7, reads DSGVTQTPKHLITATGQRVTLRCSPRSGDLSVYWYQQSLDQGLQFLIQYYNGEERAKGNILERFSAQQFPDLHSELNLSSLELGDSALYFCASSVGSSSYEQYFGPGTRLTVT.